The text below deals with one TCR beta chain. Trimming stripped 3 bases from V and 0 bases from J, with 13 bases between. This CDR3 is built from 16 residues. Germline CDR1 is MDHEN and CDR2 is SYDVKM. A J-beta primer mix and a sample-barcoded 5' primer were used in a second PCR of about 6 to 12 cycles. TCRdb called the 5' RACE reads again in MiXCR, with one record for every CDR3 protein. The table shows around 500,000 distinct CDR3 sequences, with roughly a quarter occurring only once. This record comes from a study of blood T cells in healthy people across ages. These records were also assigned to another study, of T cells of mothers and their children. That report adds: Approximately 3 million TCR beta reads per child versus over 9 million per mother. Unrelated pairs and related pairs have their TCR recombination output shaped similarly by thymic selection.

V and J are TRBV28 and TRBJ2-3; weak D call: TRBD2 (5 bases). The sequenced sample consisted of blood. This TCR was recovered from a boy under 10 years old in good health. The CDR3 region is CASSFPAATSTDTQYF. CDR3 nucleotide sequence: TGTGCCAGCAGTTTCCCAGCGGCCACTAGCACAGATACGCAGTATTTT.